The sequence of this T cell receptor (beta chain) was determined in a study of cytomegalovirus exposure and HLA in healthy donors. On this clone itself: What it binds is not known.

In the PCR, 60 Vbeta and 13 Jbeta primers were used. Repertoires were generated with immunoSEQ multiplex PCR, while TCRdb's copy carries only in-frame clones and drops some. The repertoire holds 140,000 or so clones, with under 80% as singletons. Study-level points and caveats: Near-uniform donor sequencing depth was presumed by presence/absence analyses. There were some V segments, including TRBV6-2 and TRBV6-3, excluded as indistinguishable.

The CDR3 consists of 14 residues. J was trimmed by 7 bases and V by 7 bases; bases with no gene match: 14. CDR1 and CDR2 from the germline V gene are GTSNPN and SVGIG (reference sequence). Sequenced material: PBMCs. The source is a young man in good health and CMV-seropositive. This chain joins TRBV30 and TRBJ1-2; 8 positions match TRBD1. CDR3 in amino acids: CAFNYQGAAIGYTF. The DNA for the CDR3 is TGTGCCTTTAATTATCAGGGGGCGGCCATTGGCTACACCTTC.